This TCR beta chain was sequenced in a study of blood T cell repertoires in COVID-19. Looking at the study overall: Samples representing acute and convalescent COVID-19 were sourced from the United States, Italy and Spain. T cells, B-cell-depleted T cells, or PBMCs provided the cDNA or gDNA that served as material.

Germline V CDR1 and CDR2: SNHLY, FYNNEI. This CDR3 contains 12 residues. The V gene lost 3 bases and the J gene lost 8 bases, with 8 bases spanning the gap. In the source study's methods: Estimates of nucleated cell counts were drawn from the amplification of reference gene primers. Libraries were prepared by immunoSEQ multiplex PCR; TCRdb keeps only in-frame clonotypes and omits some of them. V and J calls plus clone size are reproduced from that table; the DNA served to infer D and trimming. This table holds around 170,000 clones, approximately 80% found once. The chain uses TRBV2 and TRBJ2-4; D might be TRBD1 (5 bases). Specimen: peripheral blood. The receptor comes from an elderly woman with acute or convalescent COVID-19. The DNA of the CDR3 is TGTGCCAGCAGTGACAGGGTGCACATTCAGTACTTC. The encoded protein is CASSDRVHIQYF.